Below are 2 T cell receptor beta chains sequenced from a single sample in a study of blood T cell repertoires in COVID-19. Method: immunoSEQ multiplex PCR; TCRdb's copy keeps in-frame clones and lacks some. The sample shows 250,000 to 350,000 clones, over 85% of them seen only once. The specimen sequenced was PBMCs or T cells enriched from blood (not recorded which). All receptors come from a woman aged 45-65 years who had been exposed to COVID-19.

The genes are TRBV5-4 and TRBJ1-2; possibly TRBD1 for D (6 bases). CDR3 length: 13 amino acids. V shed 4 bases and J shed 7 bases, with 14 bases lying between them. Germline V gives CDR1 SGHNT, CDR2 YYREEE (reference sequence). The CDR3 DNA reads as TGTGCCAGCAGCATAACAGGGTATGGTGGCTACACCTTC. Translating it yields CASSITGYGGYTF. The entire variable domain, with the rest obtained from reference TRBV5-4 and TRBJ1-2, is as follows: ETGVTQSPTHLIKTRGQQVTLRCSSQSGHNTVSWYQQALGQGPQFIFQYYREEENGRGNFPPRFSGLQFPNYSSELNVNALELDDSALYLCASSITGYGGYTFGSGTRLTVV.

The chain recombines TRBV15 with TRBJ1-5; D may be TRBD1 (5 bases). V was shortened by 0 bases and J by 3 bases, with 6 bases between the two germline ends. This CDR3 spans 14 amino acids. Germline V gene sequence: CDR1 LNHNV, CDR2 YYDKDF (reference sequence). The chain's CDR3 is CATSRETVNQPQHF. CDR3 DNA: TGTGCCACCAGCAGAGAGACAGTCAATCAGCCCCAGCATTTT.